These 13 T cell receptor beta chains were all obtained from the same sample, sequenced in a study of cytotoxic CD8 clonotypes in ibrutinib-treated CLL. Assay: immunoSEQ multiplex PCR; the TCRdb copy retains only in-frame clones and omits some. Counted here are about 140,000 clones, roughly 76% occurring once; the ten biggest clones make up approximately 5.1%. The sequences come from PBMCs, collected after 24 months of ibrutinib treatment. These receptor sequences come from a human donor with chronic lymphocytic leukemia.

The rearrangement links TRBV7-8 to TRBJ1-1; D remains unclear. Trimming removed 10 bases at V and 0 bases at J, with 9 bases between. This CDR3 is 12 amino acids long. CDR1 is SGHVS and CDR2 is FQNEAQ in the germline V gene. CDR3 residues: CATTPLNTEAFF. CDR3 sequence (DNA): TGTGCCACCACGCCCTTGAACACTGAAGCTTTCTTT.

This chain uses TRBV7-8 with TRBJ1-2; D perhaps matches TRBD1 (5 bases). Trimming removed 2 bases from V and 3 bases from J, with 10 bases in between. Germline lookup yields CDR1 SGHVS and CDR2 FQNEAQ. This CDR3 spans 14 amino acids. The CDR3 region has the DNA TGTGCCAGCAGCTTATCCACAGGCCACTATGGCTACACCTTC. This sequence encodes CASSLSTGHYGYTF.

DNA for the CDR3: TGTGCCAGCAGCTTCAGCTCTAACTATGGCTACACCTTC. It is translated as CASSFSSNYGYTF. The rearrangement links TRBV7-9 to TRBJ1-2, with D unclear. This CDR3 contains 13 residues. Germline-derived CDR1 and CDR2 are SEHNR and FQNEAQ (reference sequence). V was pared by 3 bases and J by 0 bases, with 5 bases between.

The chain is built from TRBV30 and TRBJ1-3; maybe TRBD1 (6 bases). The CDR3 contains 17 residues. The germline V gene encodes CDR1 GTSNPN and CDR2 SVGIG (reference sequence). V lost 2 bases and J 0 bases, leaving 17 bases between the germline ends. The CDR3 here is CAWSWGGRLFSGNTIYF. The CDR3 DNA is TGTGCCTGGAGTTGGGGGGGCCGCCTTTTCTCTGGAAACACCATATATTTT.

The J gene is TRBJ1-4, the V gene TRBV9; 9 nucleotides align to TRBD1. Trimming took 6 bases from V and 8 from J; bases not matched to a gene: 8. CDR1 SGDLS and CDR2 YYNGEE come from the germline V gene. This CDR3 is 14 amino acids long. The CDR3 bases are TGTGCCAGCAACACAGGGGGCGCGGGGGAAAAACTGTTTTTT. It translates to CASNTGGAGEKLFF. Based on the CDR3 plus reference TRBV9 and TRBJ1-4, the full variable domain is DSGVTQTPKHLITATGQRVTLRCSPRSGDLSVYWYQQSLDQGLQFLIQYYNGEERAKGNILERFSAQQFPDLHSELNLSSLELGDSALYFCASNTGGAGEKLFFGSGTQLSVL.

The chain employs TRBV28 and TRBJ1-4; D unresolved. Germline V CDR1 and CDR2: MDHEN, SYDVKM. The CDR3 has 16 residues. V lost 5 bases and J lost 2, with 15 bases in between. The CDR3 DNA follows: TGTGCCAGCAGTGACTCCCCCTACCCGACTAATGAAAAACTGTTTTTT. Protein product: CASSDSPYPTNEKLFF.

Here the CDR3 reads CASSPLVRGSGNTIYF. DNA of the CDR3: TGTGCCAGCAGCCCCCTTGTGCGGGGGTCTGGAAACACCATATATTTT. V usage is TRBV14 and J usage is TRBJ1-3; TRBD1 might be the D (5 bases). V shed 4 bases and J shed 1 base, with 14 bases lying between them. The CDR3 has 16 residues. The germline V gene encodes CDR1 SGHDN and CDR2 FVKESK.

The genes are TRBV7-3 and TRBJ2-3; D is perhaps TRBD1 (6 bases). The V and J ends lost 5 bases and 2 bases respectively, with 17 bases between them. The CDR3 runs 16 residues. CDR1 is SGHTA and CDR2 is FQGTGA in the germline V gene. CDR3 in DNA: TGTGCCAGCAGCGATAAACTAAAGGGGGACACAGATACGCAGTATTTT. Protein sequence: CASSDKLKGDTDTQYF.

The chain uses TRBV5-1 and TRBJ2-5, with 8 bases lining up with TRBD2. With 1 base clipped from V and 4 bases from J, the junction kept 3 bases outside the gene matches. The CDR3 consists of 14 residues. Germline V gene sequence: CDR1 SGHRS, CDR2 YFSETQ. The DNA for the CDR3 is TGCGCCAGCAGCTTGCAGGCGGGGGGAGAGACCCAGTACTTC. This translates into CASSLQAGGETQYF.

This sequence joins TRBV28 and TRBJ2-4; no definite D call. CDR1 and CDR2 from the germline V gene are MDHEN and SYDVKM. Trimming took 6 bases from V and 6 from J, leaving 12 bases between them. This CDR3 is built from 13 residues. The CDR3 loop is CASRPTGPNIQYF. DNA for the CDR3: TGTGCCAGCAGACCGACCGGGCCAAACATTCAGTACTTC.

Written as DNA, the CDR3 is TGTGCCAGCAGCGGAGACAGGGGGATTGGCTATGGCTACACCTTC. It codes for CASSGDRGIGYGYTF. The gene calls are TRBV7-2 and TRBJ1-2; 9 bases line up with TRBD1. Per germline, CDR1 SGHTA and CDR2 FQGNSA. After removal of 5 bases from V and 4 bases from J, the junction contained 8 bases not matched to a gene. The CDR3 extends over 15 amino acids. The full variable domain, rest sourced from reference TRBV7-2 and TRBJ1-2, is GAGVSQSPSNKVTEKGKDVELRCDPISGHTALYWYRQSLGQGLEFLIYFQGNSAPDKSGLPSDRFSAERTGGSVSTLTIQRTQQEDSAVYLCASSGDRGIGYGYTFGSGTRLTVV.

This chain connects TRBV11-3 to TRBJ2-1; 12 bases are a match to TRBD2. CDR3 size: 18 residues. The trim removed 5 bases at V and 9 bases at J, leaving 17 bases unmatched. The germline V gene encodes CDR1 SGHNT and CDR2 YENEEA. Here the CDR3 DNA reads TGTGCCAGCAGCCCCCGGACTAGCGGGATTGGGGTCTTGAGTGAGCAGTTCTTC. This translates into CASSPRTSGIGVLSEQFF.

V and J are TRBV25-1 and TRBJ1-2; 10 nucleotides align to TRBD1. CDR1 and CDR2 from the germline V gene are MGHDK and SYGVNS. There are 15 residues in the CDR3. V was clipped by 4 bases and J by 3 bases; unmatched bases: 5. The CDR3 protein is CASSGGDRGYYGYTF. The CDR3 DNA follows: TGTGCCAGCAGTGGGGGGGACAGGGGCTACTATGGCTACACCTTC.